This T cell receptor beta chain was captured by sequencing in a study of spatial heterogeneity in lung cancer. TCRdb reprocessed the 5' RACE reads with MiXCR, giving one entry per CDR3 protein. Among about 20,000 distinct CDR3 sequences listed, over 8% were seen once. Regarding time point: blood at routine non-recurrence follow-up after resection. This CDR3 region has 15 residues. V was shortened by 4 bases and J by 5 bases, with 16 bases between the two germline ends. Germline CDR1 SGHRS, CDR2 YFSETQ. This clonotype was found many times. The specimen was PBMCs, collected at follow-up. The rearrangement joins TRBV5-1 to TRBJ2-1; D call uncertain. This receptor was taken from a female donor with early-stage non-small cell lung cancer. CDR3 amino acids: CASSVGPTSHNEQFF. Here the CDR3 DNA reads TGCGCCAGCAGCGTGGGCCCTACCAGCCACAATGAGCAGTTCTTC.